This paragraph reports one TCR beta chain. The antigen remains unidentified. PCR employed 60 Vbeta and 13 Jbeta primers. The table came from immunoSEQ multiplex PCR; TCRdb's copy has only in-frame clones and leaves some out. This sample yields 90,000 to 120,000 clones, of which about 80% are seen a single time; around 4% belongs to the top ten. The entry originates in a study of cytomegalovirus exposure and HLA in healthy donors. The study, taken as a whole, reports: A reported reduction in N-insertions relative to the roughly 640-donor mean was seen in an Asian-associated ancestry cluster in a later analysis.

Trimming took 5 bases from V and 6 from J; bases not matched to a gene: 3. The CDR3 runs to 15 residues. CDR1 is SEHNR and CDR2 is FQNEAQ in the germline V gene (reference sequence). This chain connects TRBV7-9 to TRBJ2-1; TRBD2 agrees at 14 bases. This TCR was sampled from a female donor in good health and CMV-seropositive. Specimen: PBMCs. CDR3 sequence reads: CASSQTSGRANEQFF. In DNA form, the CDR3 reads TGTGCCAGCAGCCAGACTAGCGGGAGGGCCAATGAGCAGTTCTTC.